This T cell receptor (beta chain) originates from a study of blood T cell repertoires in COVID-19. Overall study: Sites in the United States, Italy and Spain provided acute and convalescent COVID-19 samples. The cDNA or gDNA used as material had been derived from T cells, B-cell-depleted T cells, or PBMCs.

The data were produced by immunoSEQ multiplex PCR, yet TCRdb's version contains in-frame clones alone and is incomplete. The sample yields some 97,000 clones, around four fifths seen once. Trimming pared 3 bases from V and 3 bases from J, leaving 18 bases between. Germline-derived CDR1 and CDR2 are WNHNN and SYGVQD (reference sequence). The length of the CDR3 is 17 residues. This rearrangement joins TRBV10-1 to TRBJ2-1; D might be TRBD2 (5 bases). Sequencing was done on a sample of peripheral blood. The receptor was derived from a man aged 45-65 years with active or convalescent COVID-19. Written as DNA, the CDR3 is TGCGCCAGCAGTGATGTTCCTCGGGGTAAATACTACAATGAGCAGTTCTTC. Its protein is CASSDVPRGKYYNEQFF.